These T cell receptor beta chains were read from a single sample in a study of prognosis after radiotherapy for stage I lung cancer. One entry per CDR3 protein results from TCRdb running MiXCR on the multiplex PCR reads. Here the sample spans 15,000 to 20,000 distinct CDR3 sequences, around 31% being singletons. Sequenced material: PBMCs, taken before or after stereotactic body radiation therapy (not recorded which). Source of these receptors: a donor over 45 with non-small cell lung cancer. The CDR3 runs from the conserved cysteine through the conserved F or W. Each record gives: V gene, J gene, CDR3 protein.

TRBV20-1	TRBJ2-5	CSARDMRDQETQYF
TRBV12-3/TRBV12-4	TRBJ2-5	CASSLRETQYF
TRBV4-1	TRBJ1-2	CASSQNQGLIYGYTF
TRBV9	TRBJ1-2	CASANAGDNGYTF
TRBV13	TRBJ2-1	CASSAAGTGEYNEQFF
TRBV28	TRBJ2-2	CASSFRYRINTGELFF
TRBV7-6	TRBJ2-3	CASSLALAADTQYF
TRBV5-1	TRBJ1-1	CASSLGQGALGGTEAFF
TRBV27	TRBJ2-3	CASSSRLSGCTDTQYF
TRBV15	TRBJ2-7	CVTSTGQGSYEQYF
TRBV12-3/TRBV12-4	TRBJ2-1	CASRTSSYNEQFF
TRBV2	TRBJ2-3	CASSTSGRPGADTQYF
TRBV7-8	TRBJ2-7	CASSHRTQSYEQYF
TRBV20-1	TRBJ2-3	CSARRQASTDTQYF
TRBV6-1	TRBJ2-5	CASSRGGDETQYF
TRBV20-1	NA	CSAESPGGFNEQFF
TRBV6-1	TRBJ1-2	CASSRDRSGYGYTF
TRBV20-1	TRBJ2-1	CSARDLASGDGEQFF
TRBV7-8	TRBJ1-1	CASSLLSGGRGAFF
TRBV7-6	TRBJ2-3	CASSLGTGVVDTQYF
TRBV7-2	TRBJ2-1	CASSLNRGPYNEQFF
TRBV28	TRBJ1-5	CASSWGTGNQPQHF
TRBV7-9	TRBJ2-1	CASSLVWEQFFGPPNYNEQFF
TRBV4-1	TRBJ1-6	CASSQRGQGDSPLHF
TRBV19	TRBJ1-5	CASSISQGGGQPQHF
TRBV2	TRBJ1-4	CASRDRRDEKLFF
TRBV20-1	TRBJ2-1	CSATGGGREQFF
TRBV12-3/TRBV12-4	TRBJ2-5	CASRRELRETQYF
TRBV5-5	TRBJ2-1	CASSPGGDSEQFF
TRBV20-1	TRBJ2-2	CSARAGAGGVGTGELFF
TRBV7-8	TRBJ2-1	CASRGRLVDEQFF
TRBV4-3	TRBJ1-4	CASSQQYQGGNEKLFF
TRBV4-1	TRBJ2-7	CASSPKHGGYEQYF
TRBV7-9	TRBJ2-7	CASSLASGEYEQYF